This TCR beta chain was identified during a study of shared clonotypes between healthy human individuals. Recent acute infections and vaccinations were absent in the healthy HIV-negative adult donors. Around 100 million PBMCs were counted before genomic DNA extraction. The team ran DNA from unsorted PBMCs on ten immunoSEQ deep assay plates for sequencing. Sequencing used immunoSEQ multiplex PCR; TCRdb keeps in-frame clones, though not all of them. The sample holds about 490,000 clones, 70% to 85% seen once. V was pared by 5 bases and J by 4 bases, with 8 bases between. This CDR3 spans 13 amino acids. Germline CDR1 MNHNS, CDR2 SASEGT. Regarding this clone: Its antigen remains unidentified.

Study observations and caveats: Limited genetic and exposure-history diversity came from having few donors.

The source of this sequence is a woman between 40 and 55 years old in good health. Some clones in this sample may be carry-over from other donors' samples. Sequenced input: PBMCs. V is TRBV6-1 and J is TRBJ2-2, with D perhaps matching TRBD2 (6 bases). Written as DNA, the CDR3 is TGTGCCAGCAGTCCGACTAGCACCGGGGAGCTGTTTTTT. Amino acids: CASSPTSTGELFF.